The 18 T cell receptor beta chains given below trace back to one sample, sequenced in a study of T cell responses to AZD1222 COVID-19 vaccine. Generated by immunoSEQ multiplex PCR, the TCRdb table keeps only in-frame clones and is missing some. This table holds about 67,000 clones, around four fifths found once. The sample consisted of peripheral blood, taken 28 days after the second AZD1222 dose. All receptors derive from an adult who received the AZD1222 COVID-19 vaccine.

The genes are TRBV20-1 and TRBJ2-2; D possibly corresponds to TRBD2 (5 bases). The V gene lost 3 bases and the J gene lost 6 bases, with 8 bases spanning the gap. Germline CDR1 DFQATT, CDR2 SNEGSKA (reference sequence). CDR3 size: 12 residues. The CDR3 protein is CSASRGSGELFF. CDR3 coding DNA: TGCAGTGCTAGTAGAGGGTCCGGGGAGCTGTTTTTT.

The chain links TRBV5-6 to TRBJ2-5; 9 nucleotides align to TRBD1. Trimming took 2 bases from V and 0 from J; bases not matched to a gene: 2. CDR1 SGHDT and CDR2 YYEEEE come from the germline V gene. The CDR3 has 15 residues. CDR3 sequence reads: CASSFGQGYQETQYF. The CDR3 coding sequence is TGTGCCAGCAGCTTCGGACAGGGGTACCAAGAGACCCAGTACTTC.

The chain joins TRBV7-9 to TRBJ1-2; D gene ambiguous. V lost 5 bases, J lost 0 bases, and 13 bases lay in between. CDR1 SEHNR and CDR2 FQNEAQ come from the germline V gene (reference sequence). CDR3 length: 15 residues. CDR3 residues: CASSITKLSNYGYTF. DNA of the CDR3: TGTGCCAGCAGCATAACCAAGCTATCTAACTATGGCTACACCTTC. Based on the CDR3 plus reference TRBV7-9 and TRBJ1-2, the full variable domain is DTGVSQNPRHKITKRGQNVTFRCDPISEHNRLYWYRQTLGQGPEFLTYFQNEAQLEKSRLLSDRFSAERPKGSFSTLEIQRTEQGDSAMYLCASSITKLSNYGYTFGSGTRLTVV.

The chain has TRBV7-9 and TRBJ1-1, with D maybe TRBD1 (5 bases). This CDR3 region has 15 residues. CDR1 SEHNR and CDR2 FQNEAQ come from the germline V gene (reference sequence). The V end lost 4 bases, the J end lost 5 bases, and 17 bases lay between the germline ends. The CDR3 loop is CASSSQGGVGTEAFF. The DNA for the CDR3 is TGTGCCAGCAGCTCCCAGGGTGGGGTTGGGACTGAAGCTTTCTTT.

The rearrangement joins TRBV28 to TRBJ1-2; TRBD1 agrees at 9 bases. The CDR3 has 15 amino acids. The ends lost 4 bases at V and 4 bases at J; junction bases unmatched: 7. Germline V CDR1 and CDR2: MDHEN, SYDVKM. CDR3 sequence reads: CASSSTGQGPYGYTF. For the CDR3, the DNA is TGTGCCAGCAGTTCAACTGGACAGGGGCCCTATGGCTACACCTTC.

Comment on this clone: Different DNA sequences within this sample yield the same CDR3. The chain links TRBV11-2 to TRBJ1-1; weak D call: TRBD1 (5 bases). Between the trimmed V and J ends, which lost 4 bases and 3 bases, there was a span of 12 bases. Germline lookup yields CDR1 SGHAT and CDR2 FQNNGV. CDR3 length equals 14 residues. The CDR3 region is CASSSQGEDTEAFF. CDR3 coding DNA: TGTGCCAGCAGCTCTCAGGGTGAGGACACTGAAGCTTTCTTT.

This rearrangement joins TRBV27 to TRBJ2-6; D remains unclear. Germline assignment: CDR1 MNHEY and CDR2 SMNVEV (reference sequence). CDR3 length equals 15 residues. V lost 5 bases and J 1 base, leaving 9 bases between the germline ends. CDR3 residues: CASSTRESGANVLTF. CDR3 in DNA: TGTGCCAGCAGTACCCGTGAATCTGGGGCCAACGTCCTGACTTTC.

This chain joins TRBV11-3 and TRBJ2-5, with 7 bases fitting TRBD2. Germline CDR1 SGHNT, CDR2 YENEEA. Unmatched junction bases numbered 5, after V lost 5 bases and J lost 2 bases. The CDR3 sequence is 14 residues long. The CDR3 nucleotides read TGTGCCAGCAGCGCTCACGGGAGGCAAGAGACCCAGTACTTC. Translating it yields CASSAHGRQETQYF.

V is TRBV24-1 and J is TRBJ2-6; 8 bases map to TRBD1. V lost 5 bases and J lost 1; bases outside the gene matches: 0. This CDR3 is 15 amino acids long. Germline values: CDR1 KGHDR, CDR2 SFDVKD. CDR3 sequence: CATSGTGSGANVLTF. CDR3 DNA: TGTGCCACCAGTGGGACAGGGTCTGGGGCCAACGTCCTGACTTTC.

V is TRBV28 and J is TRBJ1-2; D might be TRBD1 (6 bases). V lost 7 bases to trimming and J lost 2 bases, with 14 bases between them. Per germline, CDR1 MDHEN and CDR2 SYDVKM. The CDR3 is 14 residues long. CDR3 amino acids: CASTLRGQNYGYTF. The CDR3 nucleotides are TGTGCCAGCACCCTGAGGGGACAAAACTATGGCTACACCTTC.

V gene TRBV18 combines with J gene TRBJ2-7; a weak D match, TRBD1 (5 bases). Germline V gene lookup returns CDR1 KGHSH and CDR2 LQKENI. The CDR3 runs 14 residues. Between the trimmed V and J ends, which lost 4 bases and 2 bases, there was a span of 12 bases. In DNA, the CDR3 is TGTGCCAGCTCACTTTACGGCAGGGCCTACGAGCAGTACTTC. Residues: CASSLYGRAYEQYF.

This chain uses TRBV15 with TRBJ2-1; 7 nucleotides match TRBD2. The CDR3 is 16 amino acids. Germline CDR1 is LNHNV and CDR2 is YYDKDF (reference sequence). J lost 8 bases, V lost 4 bases, and 14 bases had no gene match. DNA of the CDR3: TGTGCCACCAGCACTTGGGTCCAGCGGGGTTCGGATGAGCAGTTCTTC. It yields the protein CATSTWVQRGSDEQFF.

This chain uses TRBV5-1 with TRBJ1-2, with unresolved D. Germline CDR1 is SGHRS and CDR2 is YFSETQ. The CDR3 is 15 residues long. V was pared by 0 bases and J by 1 base, with 10 bases between. CDR3 sequence: CASSLAGQDNYGYTF. The CDR3 DNA sequence: TGCGCCAGCAGCTTGGCCGGGCAGGATAACTATGGCTACACCTTC.

V is TRBV6-5 and J is TRBJ1-3; 9 bases are shared with TRBD1. Germline loops: CDR1 MNHEY, CDR2 SVGAGI. The CDR3 has 15 amino acids. The V segment lost 5 bases and the J segment 4 bases; nucleotides outside the gene matches: 6. CDR3 sequence (DNA): TGTGCCAGCAGTCAACAGGGGGCGAGAGGAAACACCATATATTTT. This encodes CASSQQGARGNTIYF.

The chain couples TRBV11-3 to TRBJ2-7; tentatively, D is TRBD1 (7 bases). Germline values: CDR1 SGHNT, CDR2 YENEEA. V was cut by 1 base and J by 2 bases, with 12 bases left in between. The CDR3 is 15 amino acids. The CDR3 nucleotides read TGTGCCAGCAGCTTAGCGTCAGGGGGGACCTACGAGCAGTACTTC. It yields the protein CASSLASGGTYEQYF.

The V and J genes are TRBV7-9 and TRBJ1-5; D is possibly TRBD1 (6 bases). V gave up 2 bases and J gave up 4 bases, with 15 bases separating them. Germline lookup yields CDR1 SEHNR and CDR2 FQNEAQ (reference sequence). The CDR3 has 16 amino acids. CDR3 DNA: TGTGCCAGCAGCTTATATCCAGGGAGGGGGAATCAGCCCCAGCATTTT. Translated: CASSLYPGRGNQPQHF.

The chain couples TRBV19 to TRBJ1-1; D call uncertain. The CDR3 has 13 amino acids. Germline CDR1 reads LNHDA; CDR2 reads SQIVND (reference sequence). Trimming shortened V by 10 bases and J by 1 base, and 13 bases separated the two germline ends. Written as DNA, the CDR3 is TGTGCCACCGGGATCGCTGCGAACACTGAAGCTTTCTTT. This gives the protein CATGIAANTEAFF. Using reference TRBV19 and TRBJ1-1 for the parts outside the CDR3, the full variable domain is DGGITQSPKYLFRKEGQNVTLSCEQNLNHDAMYWYRQDPGQGLRLIYYSQIVNDFQKGDIAEGYSVSREKKESFPLTVTSAQKNPTAFYLCATGIAANTEAFFGQGTRLTVV.

This chain joins TRBV19 and TRBJ1-2, with 11 bases lining up with TRBD1. J lost 3 bases, V lost 4 bases, and 1 base had no gene match. The CDR3 spans 14 residues. Germline loops: CDR1 LNHDA, CDR2 SQIVND (reference sequence). CDR3: CASSRDRGDYGYTF. The CDR3 DNA is TGTGCCAGTAGTAGGGACAGGGGGGACTATGGCTACACCTTC.